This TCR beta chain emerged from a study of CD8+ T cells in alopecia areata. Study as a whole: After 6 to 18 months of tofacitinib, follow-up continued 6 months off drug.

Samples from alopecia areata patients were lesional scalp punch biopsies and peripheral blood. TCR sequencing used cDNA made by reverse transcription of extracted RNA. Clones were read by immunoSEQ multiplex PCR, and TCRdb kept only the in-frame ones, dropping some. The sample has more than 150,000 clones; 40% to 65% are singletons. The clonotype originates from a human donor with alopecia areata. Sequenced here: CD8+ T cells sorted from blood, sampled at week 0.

CDR3 in amino acids: CASSLEGGPYEQYF. CDR3 nucleotides: TGTGCCAGCAGTTTAGAGGGCGGACCCTACGAGCAGTACTTC. V gene TRBV27 combines with J gene TRBJ2-7, with a possible D match to TRBD2 (5 bases). The V end was cut by 2 bases, the J end by 2 bases, with 10 bases between. Germline V CDR1 and CDR2: MNHEY, SMNVEV (reference sequence). This CDR3 has 14 amino acids.